This TCR beta chain stems from a study of identical twins. General study results and limits: The authors noted that invariant MAIT and iNKT cells could partly confound zero-insertion analyses. The analysis was cross-sectional rather than longitudinal within donors.

One entry per CDR3 protein, called by TCRdb with MiXCR from the 5' RACE reads. The repertoire consists of fewer than 900,000 distinct CDR3 sequences, with 21% occurring once and the leading ten covering 4% to 5.5%. Trimming removed 2 bases at V and 2 bases at J, with 7 bases between. CDR3 length equals 14 residues. This clonotype has just a few counts. Its specificity is not known. These same data were also listed under a study on T cells expressing NK-cell markers.

The receptor's source is a woman between 18 and 29 years old in good health. Sequencing input: PBMCs. This rearrangement joins TRBV12-3 or TRBV12-4 to TRBJ1-3; D unresolved. CDR3 sequence: CASSLTITGNTIYF. In nucleotides, the CDR3 is TGTGCCAGCAGTTTAACGATAACTGGAAACACCATATATTTT.